What follows describes a single T cell receptor beta chain. Antigen: not known. The V gene's germline CDR1 is SGHRS and CDR2 YFSETQ. Between the trimmed V and J ends, which lost 5 bases and 11 bases, there was a span of 14 bases. CDR3 length equals 12 residues. This sample was included in a study of beta chain features in type 1 diabetes. In the study overall: No age, gender or cell yield differences were seen between patients and healthy donors.

Of the isolated RNA, all was reverse transcribed, and so the sequenced material was expressed TCRB transcripts. Clones were sequenced by immunoSEQ multiplex PCR, and TCRdb holds only the in-frame ones, with some missing. The table lists 60,000 or so clones, 52% of them singletons. Whole-study findings and limits: Fewer junction insertions and more nucleotide deletions appeared in type 1 diabetes patients. For cells with high TCR expression, cDNA sequencing could yield over-representation. There was a moderate but significant shortening of TCRB CDR3s in all four CD4+ subsets of Type 1 diabetes patients. Compared with healthy donors, patients appeared to share more similar naive, central memory and regulatory TCRB repertoires.

This receptor was obtained from a woman aged 40 to 50 with type 1 diabetes. The specimen was Tregs from blood. The chain recombines TRBV5-1 with TRBJ2-1, with TRBD2 as a possible D gene (7 bases). The CDR3 DNA is TGCGCCAGCAGTTCCGGGGGGCCGCAGCAGTTCTTC. Its translation: CASSSGGPQQFF.